This TCR beta chain was identified in a study of blood T cell repertoires in COVID-19. Study-level background: Acute-phase and convalescent COVID-19 samples originated in the United States, Italy and Spain. Nucleic acid was either cDNA or gDNA, and it came from T cells, B-cell-depleted T cells, or PBMCs.

Repertoires were generated with immunoSEQ multiplex PCR, while TCRdb's copy carries only in-frame clones and drops some. The data hold a few hundred thousand clones, with about 88% observed a single time. CDR1 is ENHRY, CDR2 SYGVKD, per germline. The length of the CDR3 is 16 residues. Trimming removed 11 bases from V and 0 bases from J, with 22 bases in between. Sample: peripheral blood. V and J are TRBV10-3 and TRBJ2-5; possible D gene TRBD2, 6 bases. The TCR comes from a woman in her 70s with active or convalescent COVID-19. The CDR3 DNA sequence: TGTGCCTCCCAGGAGGGGCCGGGCTCGAACCAAGAGACCCAGTACTTC. This sequence encodes CASQEGPGSNQETQYF.